One sample yielded the 27 T cell receptor beta chains listed below, sequenced in a study of T cell clusters in autoimmune cytopenias. TRB rearrangements were amplified by touch-down multiplex PCR with mixed TRB-A/B primers. TCRdb reprocessed the multiplex PCR reads; each CDR3 protein has one entry and no DNA is given. The specimen's table records under 4,500 distinct CDR3 sequences. TRB was amplified from about 250 ng of peripheral blood genomic DNA per sample. Sample: peripheral blood. These TCRs come from a human donor with an autoimmune cytopenia or autoimmune hepatitis (not recorded which).

This clonotype counts as medium-sized (0.01 to 0.1%) by frequency. The chain carries TRBV5-6 and TRBJ2-3; TCRdb names TRBD2, which stays unverified in the absence of DNA. This CDR3 region has 16 residues. The V gene's germline CDR1 is SGHDT and CDR2 YYEEEE. The CDR3 loop reads CASSRLAGGGTDTQYF.

This clonotype counts as medium-sized by frequency. This chain links TRBV6-1 with TRBJ2-7; with no DNA, the TCRdb D assignment of TRBD2 cannot be verified. This CDR3 has 13 residues. Germline values: CDR1 MNHNS, CDR2 SASEGT. The chain's CDR3 is CASSEDWLYEQYF.

V gene TRBV29-1 combines with J gene TRBJ1-1; TCRdb picks TRBD1, but there is no DNA to check that call. This CDR3 comprises 13 residues. CDR1 SQVTM and CDR2 ANQGSEA come from the germline V gene. CDR3: CSVEKGKDTEAFF.

This clonotype is called medium-sized (0.01 to 0.1%) based on its frequency. The V gene is TRBV11-1, the J gene TRBJ2-5; TCRdb calls TRBD1, which cannot be checked without DNA. Germline values: CDR1 SGHAT, CDR2 FQDESV (reference sequence). The CDR3 sequence is 15 residues long. The CDR3 sequence is CASSQSGTGRRAQYF.

This clonotype ranks as medium-sized (0.01 to 0.1%) in terms of frequency. The chain is built from TRBV6-2 or TRBV6-3 and TRBJ1-2. Germline V gives CDR1 MNHEY, CDR2 SVGEGT. The CDR3 loop spans 14 amino acids. The CDR3 sequence: CASSYPEANYGYTF.

By frequency, this clonotype is medium-sized (0.01 to 0.1%). The chain carries TRBV6-5 and TRBJ2-1; TCRdb gives TRBD1 as the D gene, but with no DNA this cannot be confirmed. The CDR3 consists of 15 residues. Germline V gene data show CDR1 as MNHEY and CDR2 as SVGAGI. The CDR3 region is CASSYSLGGRNEQFF.

This rearrangement joins TRBV5-4 to TRBJ2-5; TCRdb proposes TRBD1, but this gene call is untestable without DNA. The CDR3 length is 14 residues. Germline CDR1 is SGHNT and CDR2 is YYREEE (reference sequence). The CDR3 reads CASSFLQGAETQYF.

This chain joins TRBV20-1 and TRBJ2-7; TCRdb calls TRBD1, which cannot be checked without DNA. CDR1 is DFQATT and CDR2 is SNEGSKA in the germline V gene (reference sequence). This CDR3 spans 15 amino acids. CDR3 residues: CSAHHGTRSSYEQYF.

This clonotype counts as medium-sized (0.01 to 0.1%) by frequency. The chain employs TRBV12-3 or TRBV12-4 and TRBJ2-2. The CDR3 spans 15 residues. CDR3 residues: CASSRNPSNTGELFF.

This clonotype shows up as large by frequency. J is TRBJ2-3 and V is TRBV29-1; the D call of TRBD1 rests on TCRdb alone, since no DNA is present to check it. The CDR3 length is 14 residues. Germline V lookup: CDR1 SQVTM, CDR2 ANQGSEA. CDR3 region: CSVEDWGRTDTQYF.

CDR3 in amino acids: CASSDRGPTYEQYF. This chain connects TRBV6-1 to TRBJ2-7; TCRdb names TRBD2, which stays unverified in the absence of DNA. CDR1 MNHNS and CDR2 SASEGT come from the germline V gene. This CDR3 spans 14 amino acids.

This clonotype is medium-sized by frequency. V gene TRBV6-5 combines with J gene TRBJ2-7; the TCRdb call, TRBD1, lacks DNA for checking. The CDR3 is made up of 14 amino acids. Germline V CDR1 and CDR2: MNHEY, SVGAGI. This CDR3 reads CASSLGTEPYEQYF.

This clonotype is classed as medium-sized (0.01 to 0.1%) by frequency. The V and J genes are TRBV29-1 and TRBJ1-1. The germline gives CDR1 SQVTM, CDR2 ANQGSEA. The CDR3 loop spans 12 amino acids. This chain's CDR3 is CSVGGPNTEAFF. Full variable domain (rest looked up from reference TRBV29-1 and TRBJ1-1): SAVISQKPSRDICQRGTSLTIQCQVDSQVTMMFWYRQQPGQSLTLIATANQGSEATYESGFVIDKFPISRPNLTFSTLTVSNMSPEDSSIYLCSVGGPNTEAFFGQGTRLTVV.

This sequence joins TRBV6-2 or TRBV6-3 and TRBJ2-7; the TCRdb call, TRBD1, lacks DNA for checking. Per germline, CDR1 MNHEY and CDR2 SVGEGT. CDR3 size: 16 residues. The CDR3 region is CASSYSKGTAQYEQYF.

This clonotype is large by frequency. V usage is TRBV19 and J usage is TRBJ2-5; TCRdb's D call of TRBD1 is untestable without DNA. CDR3 length: 17 amino acids. Germline values: CDR1 LNHDA, CDR2 SQIVND (reference sequence). The CDR3 loop is CASSIGGALSYQETQYF.

This clonotype ranks as medium-sized in terms of frequency. The V call is TRBV5-6, the J call TRBJ1-4; TCRdb designates TRBD1, a call that cannot be tested without DNA. Germline-derived CDR1 and CDR2 are SGHDT and YYEEEE. The CDR3 is made up of 14 amino acids. The CDR3 region is CASTGQVDLGGLFF.

V and J are TRBV6-2 or TRBV6-3 and TRBJ1-5; TCRdb picks TRBD1, but there is no DNA to check that call. The CDR3 extends over 16 amino acids. Per germline, CDR1 MNHEY and CDR2 SVGEGT. This CDR3 reads CASSQGGQGAKQPQHF.

This clonotype registers medium-sized by frequency. The chain is built from TRBV29-1 and TRBJ2-2; TCRdb lists TRBD1, though no DNA is available to test this call. CDR3 length: 13 amino acids. CDR1 SQVTM and CDR2 ANQGSEA come from the germline V gene. The CDR3 sequence: CSVRRQVVGELFF.

This chain joins TRBV12-3 or TRBV12-4 and TRBJ2-1; TCRdb's D call of TRBD1 is untestable without DNA. The CDR3 runs to 16 residues. CDR3 region: CASSPNWQGTYNEQFF.

By frequency, this clonotype registers medium-sized. The chain uses TRBV12-3 or TRBV12-4 and TRBJ1-2; checking the TCRdb D call of TRBD1 is not possible without DNA. This CDR3 is built from 13 residues. The chain's CDR3 is CASSLRTGWGYTF.

The chain joins TRBV27 to TRBJ1-4; the TCRdb call, TRBD1, lacks DNA for checking. CDR1 and CDR2 from the germline V gene are MNHEY and SMNVEV (reference sequence). This CDR3 is built from 15 residues. CDR3 residues: CASSLRGRWDEKLFF.

By frequency, this clonotype is medium-sized (0.01 to 0.1%). This chain uses TRBV29-1 with TRBJ2-5; TCRdb reports TRBD2, a call that lacks DNA to check it against. The CDR3 is 15 amino acids. CDR1 is SQVTM and CDR2 is ANQGSEA in the germline V gene. CDR3 loop: CSVVLGLAFQETQYF.

This clonotype is deemed medium-sized by its frequency. The genes are TRBV6-5 and TRBJ2-6; the TRBD1 assignment by TCRdb is unverifiable without DNA. Germline CDR1 and CDR2: MNHEY and SVGAGI. The CDR3 covers 16 residues. The CDR3 reads CASSARGSRSINVLTF.

Its frequency marks this clonotype as medium-sized (0.01 to 0.1%). V and J are TRBV30 and TRBJ1-1. The CDR3 loop spans 11 amino acids. Germline lookup yields CDR1 GTSNPN and CDR2 SVGIG (reference sequence). CDR3 residues: CAWSVRVEAFF.

This rearrangement joins TRBV20-1 to TRBJ2-7. Per the germline V gene, CDR1 is DFQATT and CDR2 is SNEGSKA (reference sequence). There are 12 residues in the CDR3. The CDR3 loop reads CSARMASYEQYF.

The chain is built from TRBV15 and TRBJ2-2. In germline, CDR1 is LNHNV, CDR2 YYDKDF (reference sequence). The CDR3 extends over 16 amino acids. The CDR3 sequence: CATSRAGLTHTGELFF.

This clonotype is labeled large based on frequency. J is TRBJ2-7 and V is TRBV29-1; the TCRdb D gene call, TRBD1, has no DNA to confirm it. This CDR3 region has 14 residues. CDR1 and CDR2 from the germline V gene are SQVTM and ANQGSEA. CDR3 sequence: CSVARTGGWDEQYF.